This TCR beta chain is drawn from a study of T cell responses to AZD1222 COVID-19 vaccine. Trimming pared 0 bases from V and 4 bases from J, leaving 29 bases between. The CDR3 runs to 20 residues. CDR1 is SGDLS, CDR2 YYNGEE, per germline. Clones were sequenced by immunoSEQ multiplex PCR, and TCRdb holds only the in-frame ones, with some missing. The sample lists 90,000 to 150,000 clones, about nine tenths occurring once. Broader study findings: The study found vaccine-associated CD4 TCRs spanning spike, dominant at 160-218 and 743-854. Females outnumbered males among donors, who were mostly white British; clonal diversity was possibly underestimated. Baseline seropositivity occurred in only a handful of AZD1222 recipients.

A word on this clone: Its target is unknown.

This chain uses TRBV9 with TRBJ2-7, with a possible D match to TRBD2 (6 bases). The TCR was taken from an adult in good health. The material sequenced was peripheral blood, taken on day 0 of AZD1222 vaccination. The CDR3 loop is CASSVGTSTTGLPDKYEQYF. The CDR3, as DNA: TGTGCCAGCAGCGTAGGTACAAGCACCACCGGACTACCGGATAAGTACGAGCAGTACTTC. Full variable domain (rest looked up from reference TRBV9 and TRBJ2-7): DSGVTQTPKHLITATGQRVTLRCSPRSGDLSVYWYQQSLDQGLQFLIQYYNGEERAKGNILERFSAQQFPDLHSELNLSSLELGDSALYFCASSVGTSTTGLPDKYEQYFGPGTRLTVT.